A selection of T cell receptor beta chains follows, all from one sample in a study of OX40 agonist ivuxolimab in advanced cancers. Clones were sequenced by immunoSEQ multiplex PCR, and TCRdb holds only the in-frame ones, with some missing. This sample has over 85,000 clones; about 92% occur once, and the top ten carry about 0.3%. The specimen comprised CD4+ or CD8+ T cells sorted from blood, sampled in a trial of the OX40 agonist ivuxolimab. The receptors originated from an adult with an advanced solid tumor such as melanoma, head and neck, liver or kidney cancer. Each CDR3 is given with its conserved first and last residue. A D gene is named only where the DNA matches it firmly. Rows give clone size only sometimes, using once, few, many, or a class for an expanded clone.

j_call	clone_size	v_call	d_call	cdr3_nt	cdr3_aa
TRBJ1-5	NA	TRBV4-3	NA	TGCGCCAGCAGCCAAGTGGTGGGCGGCAATCAGCCCCAGCATTTT	CASSQVVGGNQPQHF
TRBJ2-1	NA	TRBV5-1	TRBD2	TGCGCCAGCAGCCAAACCGGGACTAGCGTAGTGCAGTTCTTC	CASSQTGTSVVQFF
TRBJ1-2	NA	TRBV9	TRBD1	TGTGCCAGCAGCGGTAGTGGACTCTACAGGGGGGACTATGGCTACACCTTC	CASSGSGLYRGDYGYTF
TRBJ2-1	NA	TRBV19	NA	TGTGCCAGTAGTCCGCAGGGGGGCCATGAGCAGTTCTTC	CASSPQGGHEQFF
TRBJ1-1	NA	TRBV5-1	NA	TGCGCCAGCAGCTTTAAAGTCGATACTGAAGCTTTCTTT	CASSFKVDTEAFF
TRBJ1-2	NA	TRBV7-8	NA	TGTGCCAGCAGCCCGCAGGAGGCGCTTGGCTATGGCTACACCTTC	CASSPQEALGYGYTF
TRBJ1-2	NA	TRBV2	TRBD1	TGTGCCAGCACCGAGGGGGCCGGCTATGGCTACACCTTC	CASTEGAGYGYTF
TRBJ1-1	NA	TRBV28	TRBD1	TGTGCCAGCGGGGAGGGGGCGCGGACTGAAGCTTTCTTT	CASGEGARTEAFF
TRBJ2-5	NA	TRBV5-1	NA	TGCGCCAGCAGCTTGGAAGATGGGACCCAGTACTTC	CASSLEDGTQYF
TRBJ1-5	NA	TRBV18	NA	TGTGCCAGCTCACCCCGGGACCTTAGCAATCAGCCCCAGCATTTT	CASSPRDLSNQPQHF
TRBJ1-5	NA	TRBV28	NA	TGTGCCAGCAGTCGAGAACAGGGTTTTCAGCCCCAGCATTTT	CASSREQGFQPQHF
TRBJ1-1	once	TRBV4-3	NA	TGCGCCAGCAGCCAAGTCGGGGGCACTGAAGCTTTCTTT	CASSQVGGTEAFF
TRBJ1-5	NA	TRBV6-5	TRBD1	TGTGCCACCCGACGGGACAGGGGTCAGCCCCAGCATTTT	CATRRDRGQPQHF
TRBJ1-2	NA	TRBV4-1	NA	TGCGCCAGCAGCCAAGATAGAGACAGACTCGGCTACACCTTC	CASSQDRDRLGYTF
TRBJ2-1	NA	TRBV5-8	TRBD2	TGTGCCAGCAGCTTGGAGGCGGGAGTGAATGAGCAGTTCTTC	CASSLEAGVNEQFF
TRBJ1-6	NA	TRBV4-3	NA	TGCGCCAGCAGCCAAGATCCGCTCCGCGGGGGGCCCTCCTATAATTCACCCCTCCACTTT	CASSQDPLRGGPSYNSPLHF
TRBJ1-5	NA	TRBV6-9	TRBD1	TGTGCCAGCAGAAGGGGACAGGAGCAGGAGCCCCAGCATTTT	CASRRGQEQEPQHF
TRBJ2-1	NA	TRBV10-3	TRBD1	TGTGCCATCAGGGGACAGGGAAGCTCCTACAATGAGCAGTTCTTC	CAIRGQGSSYNEQFF
TRBJ2-1	NA	TRBV7-9	NA	TGTGCCAGCAGCTTTCATCGAGGGTACAATGAGCAGTTCTTC	CASSFHRGYNEQFF
TRBJ2-7	NA	TRBV6-1	NA	TGTGCCAGCAGCCAGACAGCCCGGTGTTGTGAGCAGTACTTC	CASSQTARCCEQYF
TRBJ1-5	few	TRBV18	TRBD1	TGTGCCAGCTCCCCGATGGGACAGGGAAATCAGCCCCAGCATTTT	CASSPMGQGNQPQHF
TRBJ2-2	NA	TRBV5-1	NA	TGCGCCAGCAGCTTGTCAGTGAACACCGGGGAGCTGTTTTTT	CASSLSVNTGELFF
TRBJ1-3	NA	TRBV23-1	NA	TGCGCCAGAGCCCCGATAGGACCGGCTGGAAACACCATATATTTT	CARAPIGPAGNTIYF
TRBJ2-1	few	TRBV11-3	NA	TGTGCCAGCAGCTCAGCCTCGGCGTCCTCCTACAATGAGCAGTTCTTC	CASSSASASSYNEQFF
TRBJ1-5	few	TRBV23-1	NA	TGCGCCAGCAGTTCACGACAGCCCCAGCATTTT	CASSSRQPQHF
TRBJ2-1	NA	TRBV25-1	TRBD2	TGTGCCAGCAGTGAACCACGGGGGGGCGCCTACAATGAGCAGTTCTTC	CASSEPRGGAYNEQFF
TRBJ1-6	NA	TRBV7-2	NA	TGTGCCAGCAGCCCCGCGGGTAACACCTATAATTCACCCCTCCACTTT	CASSPAGNTYNSPLHF
TRBJ2-3	NA	TRBV19	TRBD2	TGTGCCAGTAGTATGGGGCTAGCGGCTAGCACAGATACGCAGTATTTT	CASSMGLAASTDTQYF
TRBJ2-1	NA	TRBV15	TRBD2	TGTGCCACCAGCAGAGGGACTAGCGGGGGGTCGGGGCAGTTCTTC	CATSRGTSGGSGQFF
TRBJ1-2	NA	TRBV4-3	NA	TGCGCCAGCAGCCAAGATGGCTACGGGAGGGGATATGGCTACACCTTC	CASSQDGYGRGYGYTF
TRBJ1-5	NA	TRBV15	TRBD1	TGTGCCACCAGCAGAGAACAGGGGGGCCCGTTTCCCCAGCATTTT	CATSREQGGPFPQHF
TRBJ1-2	NA	TRBV30	NA	TGTGCCTGGAGCCCCTCCCAGAACTATGGCTACACCTTC	CAWSPSQNYGYTF
TRBJ2-5	NA	TRBV6-1	NA	TGTGCCAGCTCCCTCAGCCCAGACTCACAAGAGACCCAGTACTTC	CASSLSPDSQETQYF
TRBJ2-1	NA	TRBV6-5	TRBD2	TGTGCCAGCAGTTACAAGCGGGAGGGGATCAATGAGCAGTTCTTC	CASSYKREGINEQFF
TRBJ1-2	NA	TRBV5-1	NA	TGCGCCAGCAGCTTGGGGCCAGACTCCTTCTATGGCTACACCTTC	CASSLGPDSFYGYTF
TRBJ2-6	NA	TRBV5-4	NA	TGTGCCAGCAGCTCTACTACGGTTGGGGCCAACGTCCTGACTTTC	CASSSTTVGANVLTF
TRBJ2-7	once	TRBV5-1	TRBD1	TGCGCCAGCAGCTTAGCGACAGGGCCGTCCCGCTACGAGCAGTACTTC	CASSLATGPSRYEQYF
TRBJ1-6	NA	TRBV4-1	TRBD1	TGCGCCAGCAGCCGAGGACAGGGGGTTAATTCACCCCTCCACTTT	CASSRGQGVNSPLHF
TRBJ1-5	NA	TRBV28	NA	TGTGCCAGCAGTTTTGCGGAGCGTGATCAGCCCCAGCATTTT	CASSFAERDQPQHF
TRBJ2-1	NA	TRBV7-3	NA	TGTGCCAGCAGCCCCCAGGGTCACCCCTACAATGAGCAGTTCTTC	CASSPQGHPYNEQFF
TRBJ1-5	NA	TRBV2	TRBD1	TGTGCCAGCAGGGACAGGGTAGTACAGCCCCAGCATTTT	CASRDRVVQPQHF
TRBJ2-3	once	TRBV5-1	NA	TGCGCCAGCAGCTTGTTCCTGGGCACAGATACGCAGTATTTT	CASSLFLGTDTQYF
TRBJ1-5	once	TRBV6-5	NA	TGTGCCAGCAGGCGACAGACTAATCAGCCCCAGCATTTT	CASRRQTNQPQHF
TRBJ2-2	NA	TRBV11-3	NA	TGTGCCAGCAGCTTAGAGGGTTCTACCGGGGAGCTGTTTTTT	CASSLEGSTGELFF
TRBJ1-1	NA	TRBV6-6	NA	TGTGCCAGCAGTTATGTAGGGAGTGCGAACACTGAAGCTTTCTTT	CASSYVGSANTEAFF
TRBJ2-7	NA	TRBV5-5	NA	TGTGCCAGCAGCTTGAGGTTGGCAGCCACCTACGAGCAGTACTTC	CASSLRLAATYEQYF